This TCR beta chain is drawn from a study of cytomegalovirus exposure and HLA in healthy donors. Turning to the study itself: In an early release, HLA-typed donors contributed some 80 million unique TCR sequences.

Trimming took off 4 bases at V and 4 bases at J, with 11 bases between the two ends. In germline, CDR1 is SGHNT, CDR2 YYREEE (reference sequence). This CDR3 is built from 14 residues. The PCR ran on 60 Vbeta and 13 Jbeta primers. Study processing details: The count from a later analysis was 79 million or so unique TCR beta chains, some 10 million of them shared. Here immunoSEQ multiplex PCR was the method, and the copy in TCRdb shows in-frame clones only, minus some. V and J calls and clone size follow that table, whereas D and trimming were derived from the DNA. This sample has about 220,000 clones; approximately 83% occur once, and the top ten carry roughly 0.7%. Study-level results: V- and J-gene trimming of TCR beta was linked (in a later analysis) to a missense DCLRE1C variant.

As concerns this clone: Its cognate antigen is unknown.

The TCR originated in a boy younger than 10 in good health and CMV-seronegative. V and J are TRBV5-4 and TRBJ2-2; the D is unclear. The sequenced material came from PBMCs. This CDR3 reads CASSQVAGTGELFF. The CDR3 bases are TGTGCCAGCAGCCAAGTAGCCGGCACCGGGGAGCTGTTTTTT.